In this sample, the clone carrying this T cell receptor beta chain turned up a few times. Its cognate antigen is unknown. Unrecorded immune exposures were likely, despite nominal health at sampling. This entry comes from a study of cytomegalovirus exposure and HLA in healthy donors. Overall study findings and caveats: Published work reported that the classifier diagnosed cytomegalovirus status with high specificity and sensitivity. The study had only CMV serostatus as immune exposure information. It was likely that a cluster of highly shared sequence variants was a sequencing artifact.

V dropped 1 base and J dropped 0 bases, with 9 bases sitting between them. The CDR3 totals 15 residues. Germline-derived CDR1 and CDR2 are SGHNT and YENEEA. PCR involved 60 Vbeta and 13 Jbeta primers. Sequencing was performed with immunoSEQ multiplex PCR; in TCRdb, only in-frame clones are kept and a portion is missing. The table has about 70,000 clones, 65% to 80% seen once. V is TRBV11-3 and J is TRBJ2-5; D might be TRBD2 (6 bases). The material sequenced was PBMCs. This clonotype was obtained from a man aged 35 to 55 in good health and CMV-seropositive. For the CDR3, the DNA is TGTGCCAGCAGCTTAGGGACGGGAGACCAAGAGACCCAGTACTTC. It encodes CASSLGTGDQETQYF.